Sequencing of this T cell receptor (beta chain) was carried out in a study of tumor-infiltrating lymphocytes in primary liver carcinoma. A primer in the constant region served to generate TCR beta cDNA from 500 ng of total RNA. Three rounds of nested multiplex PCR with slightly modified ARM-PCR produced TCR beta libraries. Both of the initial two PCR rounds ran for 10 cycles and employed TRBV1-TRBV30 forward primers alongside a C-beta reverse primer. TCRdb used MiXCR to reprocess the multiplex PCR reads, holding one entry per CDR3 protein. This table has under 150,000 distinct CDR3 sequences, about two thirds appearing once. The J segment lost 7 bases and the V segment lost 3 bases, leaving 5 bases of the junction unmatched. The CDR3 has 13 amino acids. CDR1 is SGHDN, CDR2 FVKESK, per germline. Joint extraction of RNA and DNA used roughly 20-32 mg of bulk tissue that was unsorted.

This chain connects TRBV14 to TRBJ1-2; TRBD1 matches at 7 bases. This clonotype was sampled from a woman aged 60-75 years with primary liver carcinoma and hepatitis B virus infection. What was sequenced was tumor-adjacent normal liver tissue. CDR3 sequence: CASSQGDRAGYTF. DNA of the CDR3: TGTGCCAGCAGCCAGGGAGACAGGGCTGGCTACACCTTC.